A selection of T cell receptor beta chains follows, all from one sample in a study of T cell changes during pregnancy in multiple sclerosis. Method: immunoSEQ multiplex PCR; TCRdb's copy keeps in-frame clones and lacks some. The sample gives some 75,000 clones, over 90% of which show up once; 0.85% to 1.2% is in the top ten. The material sequenced was peripheral blood, taken in the second trimester of pregnancy. These receptors originate from a female donor with multiple sclerosis, enrolled in a pregnancy study. CDR3s include the opening cysteine and the closing phenylalanine or tryptophan. D genes are given only for firm matches. Where a row states a size, it is once, few, many or the class of an expanded clone; other rows omit it.

d_gene	v_gene	abundance	j_gene	CDR3aa	CDR3nt
.	TRBV18	.	TRBJ2-1	CASSLERVNNNEQFF	TGTGCCAGCTCACTAGAGAGGGTGAATAACAATGAGCAGTTCTTC
.	TRBV5-1	.	TRBJ2-6	CASARVQGSGANVLTF	TGCGCCAGCGCCCGGGTTCAGGGCTCTGGGGCCAACGTCCTGACTTTC
.	TRBV7-9	once	TRBJ1-2	CASSLSRDYGYTF	TGTGCCAGCAGCCTAAGTCGTGACTATGGCTACACCTTC
.	TRBV10-2	.	TRBJ2-7	CASSVATTGYEQYF	TGCGCCAGCAGTGTGGCTACCACGGGCTACGAGCAGTACTTC
TRBD1	TRBV5-1	.	TRBJ1-4	CASSLPTGGANEKLFF	TGCGCCAGCAGCTTACCTACAGGGGGAGCTAATGAAAAACTGTTTTTT
TRBD1	TRBV30	.	TRBJ2-3	CAWETGGPDTQYF	TGTGCCTGGGAGACAGGGGGCCCAGATACGCAGTATTTT
TRBD2	TRBV7-6	.	TRBJ2-3	CASSLWPVSSGSYADTQYF	TGTGCCAGCAGCTTATGGCCAGTCTCGAGCGGGAGTTATGCAGATACGCAGTATTTT
TRBD2	TRBV29-1	.	TRBJ2-5	CSVGAGVGETQYF	TGCAGCGTTGGGGCGGGGGTAGGAGAGACCCAGTACTTC
.	TRBV5-6	.	TRBJ2-3	CASSLALDTQYF	TGTGCCAGCAGCTTGGCTTTAGATACGCAGTATTTT
TRBD2	TRBV10-2	.	TRBJ2-7	CASVLAGGDEQYF	TGCGCCAGCGTCCTAGCGGGAGGAGACGAGCAGTACTTC
.	TRBV15	.	TRBJ2-5	CATSRRGTAGETQYF	TGTGCCACCAGCAGGCGCGGGACGGCGGGGGAGACCCAGTACTTC
TRBD1	TRBV2	.	TRBJ2-7	CASSENRGRTGYEQYF	TGTGCCAGCAGTGAGAACAGGGGGCGAACAGGCTACGAGCAGTACTTC
TRBD2	TRBV4-2	.	TRBJ2-2	CASSQAALAGLTGELFF	TGTGCCAGCAGCCAAGCGGCGCTAGCGGGACTCACCGGGGAGCTGTTTTTT
TRBD2	TRBV30	.	TRBJ2-7	CAYTGLADFYEQYF	TGTGCCTACACCGGACTAGCGGATTTTTACGAGCAGTACTTC
.	TRBV27	few	TRBJ1-1	CASSSGNTEAFF	TGTGCCAGCAGTAGCGGGAACACTGAAGCTTTCTTT
TRBD2	TRBV5-1	.	TRBJ2-5	CASSTRRGGETQYF	TGCGCCAGCAGCACCCGACGGGGGGGAGAGACCCAGTACTTC
TRBD1	TRBV7-2	.	TRBJ1-5	CASSLQVLTGGSNQPQHF	TGTGCCAGCAGCTTACAGGTTTTAACAGGGGGGAGCAATCAGCCCCAGCATTTT
.	TRBV4-1	.	TRBJ2-5	CASSHTGVAETQYF	TGCGCCAGCAGCCACACAGGAGTTGCAGAGACCCAGTACTTC
TRBD1	TRBV7-2	.	TRBJ2-3	CASSVKDRGLSTDTQYF	TGTGCCAGCAGCGTAAAAGACAGGGGGTTGAGCACAGATACGCAGTATTTT
TRBD1	TRBV2	few	TRBJ2-2	CASSRQGRTGELFF	TGTGCCAGCAGTCGACAGGGGAGGACCGGGGAGCTGTTTTTT
TRBD2	TRBV7-2	.	TRBJ2-3	CASSLGGSQGLAGTDTQYF	TGTGCCAGCAGCTTAGGAGGCAGCCAGGGACTAGCGGGAACAGATACGCAGTATTTT
TRBD2	TRBV19	.	TRBJ2-2	CATRIGGLAGTGELFF	TGTGCCACCAGAATAGGGGGACTAGCGGGGACCGGGGAGCTGTTTTTT